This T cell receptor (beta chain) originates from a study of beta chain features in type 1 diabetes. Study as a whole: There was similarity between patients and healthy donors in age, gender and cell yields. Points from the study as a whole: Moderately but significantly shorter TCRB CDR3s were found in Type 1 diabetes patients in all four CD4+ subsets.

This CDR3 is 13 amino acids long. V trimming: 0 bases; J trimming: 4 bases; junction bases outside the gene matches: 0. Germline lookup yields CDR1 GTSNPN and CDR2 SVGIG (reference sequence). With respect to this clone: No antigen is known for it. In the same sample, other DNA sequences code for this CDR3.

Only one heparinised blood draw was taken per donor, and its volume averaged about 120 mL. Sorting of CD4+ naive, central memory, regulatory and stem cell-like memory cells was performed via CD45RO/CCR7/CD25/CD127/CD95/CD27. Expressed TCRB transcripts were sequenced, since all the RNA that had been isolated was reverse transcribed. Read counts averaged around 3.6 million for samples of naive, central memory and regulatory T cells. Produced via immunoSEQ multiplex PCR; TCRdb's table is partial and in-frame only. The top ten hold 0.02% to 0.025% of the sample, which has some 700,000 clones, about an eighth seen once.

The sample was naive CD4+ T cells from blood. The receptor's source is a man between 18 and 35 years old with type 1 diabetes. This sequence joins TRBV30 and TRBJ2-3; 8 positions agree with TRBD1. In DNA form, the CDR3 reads TGTGCCTGGAGTGTACAGGGGGCAGATACGCAGTATTTT. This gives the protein CAWSVQGADTQYF.